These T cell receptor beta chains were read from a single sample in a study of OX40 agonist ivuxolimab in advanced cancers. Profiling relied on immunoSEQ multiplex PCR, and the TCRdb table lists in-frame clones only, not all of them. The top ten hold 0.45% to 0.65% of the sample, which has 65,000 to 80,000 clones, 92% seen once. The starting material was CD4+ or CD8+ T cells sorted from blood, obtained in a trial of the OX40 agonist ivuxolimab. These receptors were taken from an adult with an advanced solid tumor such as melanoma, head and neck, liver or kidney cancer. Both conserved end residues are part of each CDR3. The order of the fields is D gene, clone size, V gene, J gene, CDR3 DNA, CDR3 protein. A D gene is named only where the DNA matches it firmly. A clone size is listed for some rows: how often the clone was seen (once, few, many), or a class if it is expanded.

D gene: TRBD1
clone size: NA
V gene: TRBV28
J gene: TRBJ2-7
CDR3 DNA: TGTGCCAGCACGGGACAGCCACACTACGAGCAGTACTTC
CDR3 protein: CASTGQPHYEQYF

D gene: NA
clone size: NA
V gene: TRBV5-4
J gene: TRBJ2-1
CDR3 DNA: TGTGCCAGCCGAACATTACGTAACAATGAGCAGTTCTTC
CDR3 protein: CASRTLRNNEQFF

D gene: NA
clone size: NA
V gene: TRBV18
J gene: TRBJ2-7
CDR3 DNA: TGTGCCAGCTCACCACAAGGATTCTACGAGCAGTACTTC
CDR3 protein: CASSPQGFYEQYF

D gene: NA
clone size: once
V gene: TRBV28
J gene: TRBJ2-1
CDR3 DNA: TGTGCCAGCAGTTTCAATGGCCGCGGGTACAATGAGCAGTTCTTC
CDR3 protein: CASSFNGRGYNEQFF

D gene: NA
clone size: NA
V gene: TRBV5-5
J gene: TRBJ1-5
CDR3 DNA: TGTGCCAGCAGCTTCAGCATAGATAGCAATCAGCCCCAGCATTTT
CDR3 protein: CASSFSIDSNQPQHF

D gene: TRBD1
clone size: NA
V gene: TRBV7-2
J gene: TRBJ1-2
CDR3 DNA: TGTGCCAGCAGCAGGACAGGTGCTAACTATGGCTACACCTTC
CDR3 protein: CASSRTGANYGYTF

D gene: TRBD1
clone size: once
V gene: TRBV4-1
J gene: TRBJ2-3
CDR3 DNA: TGCGCCAGCAGCGTAACGACAGGGGACGGCACAGATACGCAGTATTTT
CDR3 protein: CASSVTTGDGTDTQYF

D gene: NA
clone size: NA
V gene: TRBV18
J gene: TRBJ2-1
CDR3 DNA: TGTGCCAGCTCCCCAAGGAGCTCCTACAATGAGCAGTTCTTC
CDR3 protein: CASSPRSSYNEQFF

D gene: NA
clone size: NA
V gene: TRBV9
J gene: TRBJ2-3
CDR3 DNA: TGTGCCAGCAGCGTATCTGGAGGGGCCCCCACAGATACGCAGTATTTT
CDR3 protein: CASSVSGGAPTDTQYF

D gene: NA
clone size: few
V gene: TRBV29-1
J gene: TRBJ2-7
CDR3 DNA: TGCAGCGTTGCAAGGGAAAACTACGAGCAGTACTTC
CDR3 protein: CSVARENYEQYF

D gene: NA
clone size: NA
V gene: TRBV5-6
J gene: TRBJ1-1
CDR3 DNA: TGTGCCAGCAGCTCTGGAGTCGGCTACACTGAAGCTTTCTTT
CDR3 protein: CASSSGVGYTEAFF

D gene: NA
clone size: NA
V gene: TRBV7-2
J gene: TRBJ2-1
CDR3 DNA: TGTGCCAGCAGCTTAGGGGTTAGCATGAACAATGAGCAGTTCTTC
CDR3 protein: CASSLGVSMNNEQFF

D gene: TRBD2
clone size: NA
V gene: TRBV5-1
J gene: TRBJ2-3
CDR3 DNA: TGCGCCAGCAGCCTGGGGCGACTAGCGGCAGATACGCAGTATTTT
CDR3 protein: CASSLGRLAADTQYF

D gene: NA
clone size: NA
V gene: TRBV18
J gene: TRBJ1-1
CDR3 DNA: TGTGCCAGCTCAAGGACTTCAGGGGTTATCTCTGAAGCTTTCTTT
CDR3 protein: CASSRTSGVISEAFF

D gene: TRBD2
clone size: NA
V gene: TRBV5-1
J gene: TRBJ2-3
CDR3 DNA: TGCGCCAGCAGCAGACGGGAGGGCACAGATACGCAGTATTTT
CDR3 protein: CASSRREGTDTQYF

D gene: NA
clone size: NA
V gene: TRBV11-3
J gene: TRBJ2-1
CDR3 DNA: TGTGCCAGCGTAAGGAGGAGCTCCTACAATGAGCAGTTCTTC
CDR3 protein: CASVRRSSYNEQFF

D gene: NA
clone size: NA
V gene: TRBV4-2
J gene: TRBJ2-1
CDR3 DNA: TGTGCCAGCAGCGAAGGCGGAAGCTCCTACAATGAGCAGTTCTTC
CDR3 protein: CASSEGGSSYNEQFF

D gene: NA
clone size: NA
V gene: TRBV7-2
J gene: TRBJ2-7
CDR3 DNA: TGTGCCAGCTCCCCCCGGGACGGAAAATACGAGCAGTACTTC
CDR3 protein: CASSPRDGKYEQYF

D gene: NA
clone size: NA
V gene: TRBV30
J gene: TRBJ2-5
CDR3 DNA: TGTGCTTGGGGGTCAGGGGGAGGGGAGACCCAGTACTTC
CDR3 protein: CAWGSGGGETQYF

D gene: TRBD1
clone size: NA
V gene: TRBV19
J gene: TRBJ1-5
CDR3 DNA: TGTGCCAGTAGCCAAGCACCGGGACAGGGGTCCCAATTAATCAAGCCCCAGCATTTT
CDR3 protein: CASSQAPGQGSQLIKPQHF

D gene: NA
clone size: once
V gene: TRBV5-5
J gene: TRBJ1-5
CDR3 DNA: TGTGCCAGCAGCTTGGAGCAGGGTAGCAATCAGCCCCAGCATTTT
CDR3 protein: CASSLEQGSNQPQHF

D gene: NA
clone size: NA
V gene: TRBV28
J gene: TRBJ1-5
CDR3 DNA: TGTGCCAGCAACGATAACGGACAGCCAAATCAGCCCCAGCATTTT
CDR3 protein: CASNDNGQPNQPQHF

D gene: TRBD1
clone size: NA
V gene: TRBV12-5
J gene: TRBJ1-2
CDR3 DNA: TGTGCTACCTCCCCGACAGGGAGAGTCTATGGCTACACCTTC
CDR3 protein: CATSPTGRVYGYTF

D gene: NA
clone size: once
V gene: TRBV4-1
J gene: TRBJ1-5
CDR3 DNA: TGCGCCAGCAGCCACCCTCGGGGCAGTCGGCATTTT
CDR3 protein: CASSHPRGSRHF

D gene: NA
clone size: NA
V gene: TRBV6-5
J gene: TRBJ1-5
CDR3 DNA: TGTGCCAGCAGTTACGTGGGGGGTAGCAATCAGCCCCAGCATTTT
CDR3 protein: CASSYVGGSNQPQHF

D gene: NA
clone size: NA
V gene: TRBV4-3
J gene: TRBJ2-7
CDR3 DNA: TGCGCCAGCGGTGAAGGTAGCGGTAGGTACTACGAGCAGTACTTC
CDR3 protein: CASGEGSGRYYEQYF

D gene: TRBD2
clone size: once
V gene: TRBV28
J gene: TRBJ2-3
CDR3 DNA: TGTGCCAGCAGTTTGGGCCTAGCGGGGACCACAGATACGCAGTATTTT
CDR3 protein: CASSLGLAGTTDTQYF

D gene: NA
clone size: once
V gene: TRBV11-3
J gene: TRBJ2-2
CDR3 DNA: TGTGCCAGCCGCCTAGGGTATAACACCGGGGAGCTGTTTTTT
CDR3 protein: CASRLGYNTGELFF

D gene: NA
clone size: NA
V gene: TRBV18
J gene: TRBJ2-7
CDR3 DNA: TGTGCCAGCTCACCAACCACAGTGGTCGGTAGCGAGCAGTACTTC
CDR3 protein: CASSPTTVVGSEQYF

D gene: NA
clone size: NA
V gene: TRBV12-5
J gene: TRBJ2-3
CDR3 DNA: TGTGCTAGTGGTTTGGGTTTTCAACCCCCAGACACAGATACGCAGTATTTT
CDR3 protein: CASGLGFQPPDTDTQYF

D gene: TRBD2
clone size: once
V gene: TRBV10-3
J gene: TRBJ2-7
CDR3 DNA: TGTGCCATCAGCGCACGACTAGCGGGAAGCACCTACGAGCAGTACTTC
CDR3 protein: CAISARLAGSTYEQYF

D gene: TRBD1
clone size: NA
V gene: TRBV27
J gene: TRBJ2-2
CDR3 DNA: TGTGCCAGCAGTTCTAGACAGGGGCCAAACACCGGGGAGCTGTTTTTT
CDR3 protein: CASSSRQGPNTGELFF

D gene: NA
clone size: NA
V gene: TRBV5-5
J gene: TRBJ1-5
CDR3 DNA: TGTGCCAGCAGCTTGGACAGAGGCGGGGGGCCCCAGCATTTT
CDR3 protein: CASSLDRGGGPQHF

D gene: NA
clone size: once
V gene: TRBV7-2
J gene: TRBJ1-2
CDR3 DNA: TGTGCCAGCAGCCCCCAAGGGTATGGCTACACCTTC
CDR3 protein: CASSPQGYGYTF

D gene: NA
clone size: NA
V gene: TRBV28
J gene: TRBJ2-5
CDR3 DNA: TGTGCCAGCAGTTTAAGTTGGGAGACCCAGTACTTC
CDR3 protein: CASSLSWETQYF

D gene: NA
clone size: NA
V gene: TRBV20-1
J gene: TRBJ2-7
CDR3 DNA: TGCAGTGCTAGCGCGACCCACGAGCAGTACTTC
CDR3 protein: CSASATHEQYF

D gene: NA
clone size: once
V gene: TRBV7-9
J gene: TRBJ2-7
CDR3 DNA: TGTGCCGTCGAAAGGACCAGGGGCAGGAACGAGCAGTACTTC
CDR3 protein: CAVERTRGRNEQYF

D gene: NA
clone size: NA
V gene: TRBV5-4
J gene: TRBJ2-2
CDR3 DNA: TGTGCCAGCAGCTTGGAAGTTAGGAGGGGCCGGGTTACCACCGGGGAGCTGTTTTTT
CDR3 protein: CASSLEVRRGRVTTGELFF